What follows are 8 T cell receptor beta chains derived from one specimen sequenced in a study of shared clonotypes between healthy human individuals. Produced via immunoSEQ multiplex PCR; TCRdb's table is partial and in-frame only. The sample lists more than 2 million clones, roughly 96% occurring once. Material for sequencing was naive CD4+ T cells sorted from blood. This sample's subset: CD45RA+ positively selected. These receptors were collected from a man younger than 30 in good health.

This clone was counted only a few times. This chain connects TRBV7-2 to TRBJ1-3; TRBD1 matches at 9 bases. V lost 3 bases to trimming and J lost 0 bases; unmatched junction nucleotides: 0. The V gene's germline CDR1 is SGHTA and CDR2 FQGNSA. The CDR3 length is 15 residues. The CDR3 loop reads CASSLGQGSGNTIYF. In DNA form, the CDR3 reads TGTGCCAGCAGCTTGGGACAGGGCTCTGGAAACACCATATATTTT.

The chain combines TRBV6-1 with TRBJ2-1; D is possibly TRBD1 (5 bases). V lost 6 bases, J lost 12 bases, and 12 bases lay in between. Per the germline V gene, CDR1 is MNHNS and CDR2 is SASEGT. This CDR3 has 11 amino acids. The CDR3 region is CASSNVRGQFF. DNA for the CDR3: TGTGCCAGCAGCAACGTAAGGGGGCAGTTCTTC.

The chain joins TRBV6-1 to TRBJ1-1; TRBD1 might be the D (5 bases). Germline assignment: CDR1 MNHNS and CDR2 SASEGT. The CDR3 spans 13 residues. V lost 0 bases, J lost 11 bases, and 13 bases lay in between. Written as DNA, the CDR3 is TGTGCCAGCAGTGAAGCAGGCGGCAGGGCCGCTTTCTTT. It yields the protein CASSEAGGRAAFF.

The chain combines TRBV9 with TRBJ1-2, with 9 bases that match TRBD1. This CDR3 region has 15 residues. CDR1 is SGDLS, CDR2 YYNGEE, per germline. The J segment lost 5 bases and the V segment lost 3 bases, leaving 8 bases of the junction unmatched. The CDR3 DNA sequence: TGTGCCAGCAGCGGATGGGACAGGGATGGATATGGCTACACCTTC. Translating gives CASSGWDRDGYGYTF.

The J gene is TRBJ1-1, the V gene TRBV6-5; possible D gene TRBD1, 5 bases. CDR3 length: 12 residues. Germline V CDR1 and CDR2: MNHEY, SVGAGI. V dropped 5 bases and J dropped 6 bases, with 10 bases sitting between them. For the CDR3, the DNA is TGTGCCAGCAGTCGGACAAGCGCTGAAGCTTTCTTT. This codes for CASSRTSAEAFF.

The V call is TRBV9, the J call TRBJ1-2; TRBD1 agrees at 8 bases. V lost 4 bases to trimming and J lost 6 bases; unmatched junction nucleotides: 8. The CDR3 has 14 amino acids. Germline V gene sequence: CDR1 SGDLS, CDR2 YYNGEE. This CDR3 reads CASSKDRGWDGYTF. DNA for the CDR3: TGTGCCAGCAGCAAAGACAGGGGTTGGGATGGCTACACCTTC.

The CDR3 DNA follows: TGTGCCAGCAGTTCCCCCGGGGGGACCCAGTACTTC. This sequence encodes CASSSPGGTQYF. The rearrangement links TRBV27 to TRBJ2-5; D perhaps matches TRBD2 (6 bases). CDR3 length: 12 amino acids. Germline V gene lookup returns CDR1 MNHEY and CDR2 SMNVEV (reference sequence). V lost 4 bases and J 7 bases, leaving 10 bases between the germline ends.

This chain links TRBV4-1 with TRBJ2-2; no clear D. V dropped 0 bases and J dropped 6 bases, with 5 bases sitting between them. The CDR3 contains 13 residues. Germline CDR1 MGHRA, CDR2 YSYEKL. The CDR3 region is CASSQDFAGELFF. The CDR3 DNA sequence: TGCGCCAGCAGCCAAGATTTTGCCGGGGAGCTGTTTTTT.